This TCR beta chain was sequenced during a study of cytomegalovirus exposure and HLA in healthy donors. Germline CDR1 reads LGHNA; CDR2 reads YNFKEQ. This CDR3 spans 14 amino acids. Trimming cost V 2 bases and J 6 bases, with 11 bases left between them. Some clones are missing from TCRdb's copy, which holds only in-frame ones; the method was immunoSEQ multiplex PCR. The data show around 99,000 clones, roughly 90% seen once. Sequencing was carried out using PBMCs. The chain couples TRBV4-2 to TRBJ1-5; TRBD1 might be the D (6 bases). This TCR derives from a woman younger than 35 in good health and CMV-seronegative. The CDR3 loop is CASSQTTGTQPQHF. The DNA for the CDR3 is TGTGCCAGCAGCCAAACCACAGGGACTCAGCCCCAGCATTTT.